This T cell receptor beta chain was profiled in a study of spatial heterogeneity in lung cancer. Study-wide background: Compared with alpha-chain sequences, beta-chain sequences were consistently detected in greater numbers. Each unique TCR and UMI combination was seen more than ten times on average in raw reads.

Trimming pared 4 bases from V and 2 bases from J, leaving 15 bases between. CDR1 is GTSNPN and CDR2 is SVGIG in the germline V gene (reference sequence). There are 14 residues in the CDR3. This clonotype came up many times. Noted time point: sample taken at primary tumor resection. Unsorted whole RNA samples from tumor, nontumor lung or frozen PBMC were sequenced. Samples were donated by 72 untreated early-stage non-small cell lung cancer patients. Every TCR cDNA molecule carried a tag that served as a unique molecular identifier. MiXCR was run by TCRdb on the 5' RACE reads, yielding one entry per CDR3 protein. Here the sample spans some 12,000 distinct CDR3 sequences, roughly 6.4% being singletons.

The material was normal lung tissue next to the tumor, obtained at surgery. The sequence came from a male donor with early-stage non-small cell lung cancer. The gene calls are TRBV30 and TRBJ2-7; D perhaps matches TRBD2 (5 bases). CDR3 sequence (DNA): TGTGCCTGGATCGTGAAGACCGGGACCTACGAGCAGTACTTC. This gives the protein CAWIVKTGTYEQYF.